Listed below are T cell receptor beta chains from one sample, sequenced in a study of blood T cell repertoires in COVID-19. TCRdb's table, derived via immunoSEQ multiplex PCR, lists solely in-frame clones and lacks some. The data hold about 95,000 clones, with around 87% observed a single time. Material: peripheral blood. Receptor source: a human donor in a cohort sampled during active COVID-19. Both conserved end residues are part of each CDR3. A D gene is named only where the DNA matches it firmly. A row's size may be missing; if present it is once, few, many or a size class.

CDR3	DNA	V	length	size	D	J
CAISEQGFSLNTEAFF	TGTGCCATCAGTGAACAGGGCTTTTCGCTGAACACTGAAGCTTTCTTT	TRBV10-3	16	once	-	TRBJ1-1
CASSLQYGQPQHF	TGTGCCAGCAGCCTCCAATACGGGCAGCCCCAGCATTTT	TRBV7-9	13	-	-	TRBJ1-5
CASSCPAGGPCNEQFF	TGCGCCAGCAGCTGCCCAGCGGGGGGGCCGTGCAATGAGCAGTTCTTC	TRBV5-1	16	-	TRBD2	TRBJ2-1
CASSFAGLRQPQHF	TGTGCCAGCAGTTTCGCGGGACTGAGGCAGCCCCAGCATTTT	TRBV28	14	-	-	TRBJ1-5
CASSQDQGSGPYNEQFF	TGCGCCAGCAGCCAAGATCAAGGTAGCGGGCCTTACAATGAGCAGTTCTTC	TRBV4-3	17	-	TRBD2	TRBJ2-1
CASSANTGQGVRTEAFF	TGTGCCAGCAGCGCCAACACGGGACAGGGCGTTAGGACTGAAGCTTTCTTT	TRBV9	17	-	TRBD1	TRBJ1-1
CASTGAGNEQFF	TGTGCCAGCACAGGGGCTGGCAATGAGCAGTTCTTC	TRBV5-6	12	-	-	TRBJ2-1
CASSPLGGANTGELFF	TGTGCCAGCAGCCCCCTCGGGGGTGCGAACACCGGGGAGCTGTTTTTT	TRBV7-8	16	-	-	TRBJ2-2
CASSPGTGGTTGELFF	TGTGCCAGTAGCCCAGGGACAGGGGGTACAACCGGGGAGCTGTTTTTT	TRBV19	16	-	TRBD1	TRBJ2-2
CASSLNRNYGYTF	TGTGCCAGCAGCTTAAACAGAAACTATGGCTACACCTTC	TRBV7-3	13	-	-	TRBJ1-2
CATSDTQGAVTGELFF	TGTGCCACCAGTGACACACAGGGGGCAGTCACCGGGGAGCTGTTTTTT	TRBV24-1	16	-	TRBD1	TRBJ2-2
CASSRDNNSPLHF	TGTGCCAGCAGCCGGGACAATAATTCACCCCTCCACTTT	TRBV6-5	13	-	-	TRBJ1-6
CASSLDTANYGYTF	TGTGCCAGCAGCTTAGATACAGCTAACTATGGCTACACCTTC	TRBV7-9	14	-	-	TRBJ1-2
CASSQGILAGGEEQFF	TGTGCCAGCAGCCAAGGAATACTAGCGGGGGGGGAAGAGCAGTTCTTC	TRBV3-1/TRBV3-2	16	once	TRBD2	TRBJ2-1
CATSRLTGTEAFF	TGTGCCACCAGCAGGTTGACGGGTACTGAAGCTTTCTTT	TRBV15	13	-	-	TRBJ1-1
CASSPRTGSNPPLHF	TGTGCCAGCAGCCCACGGACAGGGTCGAATCCACCCCTCCACTTT	TRBV7-2	15	-	TRBD1	TRBJ1-6
CASRDLNYGYTF	TGTGCCAGCCGGGATCTTAACTATGGCTACACCTTC	TRBV27	12	once	-	TRBJ1-2
CASSSMTALLSYEQYF	TGTGCCAGCAGCTCAATGACAGCACTACTCTCCTACGAGCAGTACTTC	TRBV5-7	16	-	-	TRBJ2-7
CASSPGLAGLNQPQHF	TGTGCCAGCTCACCCGGCCTCGCAGGGCTCAATCAGCCCCAGCATTTT	TRBV18	16	once	-	TRBJ1-5
CASSLGGRGLSDEQFF	TGTGCCAGCAGCTTAGGTGGCAGGGGGCTGTCTGATGAGCAGTTCTTC	TRBV7-9	16	-	TRBD1	TRBJ2-1
CASSLPTGAYSPLHF	TGTGCCAGCAGCTTACCGACAGGGGCCTATTCACCCCTCCACTTT	TRBV7-2	15	-	TRBD1	TRBJ1-6
CASSFPGTGGNQPQHF	TGTGCCAGCAGCTTCCCCGGGACAGGGGGCAATCAGCCCCAGCATTTT	TRBV7-2	16	few	TRBD1	TRBJ1-5
CASTERDRGIQARGYTF	TGTGCCAGTACCGAACGGGACAGGGGAATTCAGGCGAGGGGCTACACCTTC	TRBV2	17	-	TRBD1	TRBJ1-2
CATSRDRRDSYGYTF	TGTGCCACCAGCAGAGATCGTAGGGACAGTTATGGCTACACCTTC	TRBV15	15	-	TRBD1	TRBJ1-2
CASSSSAGPYNEQFF	TGTGCCAGCAGCTCCTCTGCAGGGCCCTACAATGAGCAGTTCTTC	TRBV11-2	15	-	-	TRBJ2-1
CASSLLGVSSYNEQFF	TGTGCCAGCAGCTTGTTAGGGGTTAGCTCCTACAATGAGCAGTTCTTC	TRBV11-2	16	-	-	TRBJ2-1
CASSPLMGASISNTGELFF	TGTGCCAGCTCACCATTAATGGGGGCCTCGATTTCGAACACCGGGGAGCTGTTTTTT	TRBV18	19	-	-	TRBJ2-2
CASNGRDTANQPQHF	TGTGCCAGCAATGGCCGGGACACGGCGAATCAGCCCCAGCATTTT	TRBV28	15	-	-	TRBJ1-5
CASSLAERGRGETQYF	TGCGCCAGCAGCTTGGCCGAGCGGGGGCGAGGGGAGACCCAGTACTTC	TRBV5-1	16	many	TRBD2	TRBJ2-5
CASSSKAGYPDTQYF	TGTGCCAGCAGCTCGAAAGCGGGGTATCCAGATACGCAGTATTTT	TRBV7-2	15	-	TRBD2	TRBJ2-3
CASSETPWEQYF	TGTGCCAGCAGTGAAACTCCTTGGGAGCAGTACTTC	TRBV2	12	-	-	TRBJ2-7
CASSQTEGTEAFF	TGTGCCAGCAGCCAAACCGAGGGCACTGAAGCTTTCTTT	TRBV6-6	13	few	-	TRBJ1-1
CASKEGRGRLGYTF	TGTGCCAGCAAAGAGGGCAGGGGGCGACTGGGCTACACCTTC	TRBV2	14	once	TRBD1	TRBJ1-2
CASKGLGQGNSPLHF	TGTGCCAGTAAGGGATTGGGACAGGGAAATTCACCCCTCCACTTT	TRBV19	15	-	TRBD1	TRBJ1-6
CASSLRGTSGATYEQYF	TGTGCCAGCAGCCTTAGGGGGACTAGCGGGGCCACCTACGAGCAGTACTTC	TRBV7-2	17	-	TRBD2	TRBJ2-7
CASSYSDTPTNEKLFF	TGTGCCAGCAGTTACTCAGACACCCCAACTAATGAAAAACTGTTTTTT	TRBV6-5	16	-	-	TRBJ1-4